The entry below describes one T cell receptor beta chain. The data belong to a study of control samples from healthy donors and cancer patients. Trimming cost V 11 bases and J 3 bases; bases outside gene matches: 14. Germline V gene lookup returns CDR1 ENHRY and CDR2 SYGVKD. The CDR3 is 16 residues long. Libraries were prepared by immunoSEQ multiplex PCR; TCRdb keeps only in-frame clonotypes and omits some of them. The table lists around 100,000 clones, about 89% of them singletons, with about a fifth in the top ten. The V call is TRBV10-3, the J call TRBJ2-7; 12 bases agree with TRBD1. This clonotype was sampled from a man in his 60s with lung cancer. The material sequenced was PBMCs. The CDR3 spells CAVHPGQGAPGYEQYF. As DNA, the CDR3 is TGTGCCGTTCACCCGGGACAGGGGGCGCCCGGCTACGAGCAGTACTTC.